This TCR beta chain was retrieved from a study of breast tumors, draining lymph nodes, adjacent tissues. Germline V gives CDR1 LGHNA, CDR2 YSLEER. The CDR3 contains 18 residues. V lost 0 bases to trimming and J lost 7 bases, with 19 bases between them. Of note for this clonotype: Its target is unknown.

Study-wide findings and caveats: Compared with basal-like, luminal-like tumors shared significantly more repertoire with nontumor tissue. The data were judged consistent with most tumor T cells coming from lymph node and expanding in tumor. Tumor TCR diversity was below lymph nodes but above nontumor tissue.

Using its own MiXCR run on the multiplex PCR reads, TCRdb lists one record per CDR3 protein. This table holds about 230,000 distinct CDR3 sequences, 32% found once. The lymph nodes were axillary draining lymph nodes from breast cancer patients. Material: axillary lymph node tissue. The sequence came from a female donor with breast cancer. Some clones in this sample may be carry-over from other donors' samples. V is TRBV4-3 and J is TRBJ1-6, with D possibly TRBD1 on 5 matching bases. CDR3 coding DNA: TGCGCCAGCAGCCAAGATTGGGGGGGGAGTGGCGTCAATTCACCCCTCCACTTT. It is translated as CASSQDWGGSGVNSPLHF.